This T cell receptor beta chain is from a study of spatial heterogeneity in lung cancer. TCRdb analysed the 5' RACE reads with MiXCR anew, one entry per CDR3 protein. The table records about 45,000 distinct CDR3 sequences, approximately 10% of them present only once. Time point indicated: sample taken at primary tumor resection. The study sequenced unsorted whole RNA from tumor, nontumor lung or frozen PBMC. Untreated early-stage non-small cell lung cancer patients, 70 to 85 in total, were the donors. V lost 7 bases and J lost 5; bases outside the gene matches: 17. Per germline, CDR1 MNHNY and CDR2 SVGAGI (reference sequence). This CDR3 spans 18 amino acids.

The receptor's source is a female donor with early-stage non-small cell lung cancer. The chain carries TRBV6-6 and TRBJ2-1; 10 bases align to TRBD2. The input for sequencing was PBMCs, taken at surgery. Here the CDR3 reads CASTFGGVAGGLNNEQFF. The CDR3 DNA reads TGTGCCAGCACCTTCGGCGGGGTAGCGGGGGGACTTAACAATGAGCAGTTCTTC.